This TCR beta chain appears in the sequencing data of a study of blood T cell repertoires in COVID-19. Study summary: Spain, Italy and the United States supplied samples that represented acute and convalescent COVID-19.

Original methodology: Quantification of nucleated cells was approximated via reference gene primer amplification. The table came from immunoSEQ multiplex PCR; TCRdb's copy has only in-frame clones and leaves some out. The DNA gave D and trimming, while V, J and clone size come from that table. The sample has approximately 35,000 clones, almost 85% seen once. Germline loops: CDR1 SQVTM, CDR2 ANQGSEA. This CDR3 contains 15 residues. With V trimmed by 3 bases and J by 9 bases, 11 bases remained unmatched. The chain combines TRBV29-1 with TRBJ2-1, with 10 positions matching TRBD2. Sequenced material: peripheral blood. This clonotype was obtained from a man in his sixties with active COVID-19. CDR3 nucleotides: TGCAGCGTTGACGTCTCCCTAGCGGGAGCTATTGAGCAGTTCTTC. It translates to CSVDVSLAGAIEQFF.